The 19 T cell receptor beta chains reported below all come from one sample, sequenced in a study of blood T cell repertoires in COVID-19 (dated by TCRdb to the early 2020s). The receptor library was made with the immunoSEQ multiplex PCR assay. The table was pulled from immuneACCESS by TCRdb, which kept in-frame rearrangements only. Such tables lose some clones; where checked, under half of the loss comes from unresolved V genes, and the rest has no known cause. The sample table holds fewer than 250,000 clones, of which approximately 90% were seen once. The leading ten clones occupy 3.5% to 4.5% of the sample. Sequencing input: peripheral blood. Receptors originate from a human donor in a cohort sampled during active COVID-19.

The chain couples TRBV19 to TRBJ1-4; the D is unclear. Germline-derived CDR1 and CDR2 are LNHDA and SQIVND (reference sequence). This CDR3 is built from 13 residues. V lost 5 bases to trimming and J lost 5 bases, with 9 bases between them. This CDR3 is CASSAGNNEKLFF. The CDR3 nucleotides read TGTGCCAGTAGTGCCGGGAACAATGAAAAACTGTTTTTT.

This chain links TRBV30 with TRBJ2-3, with TRBD2 matching 11 bases. Per the germline V gene, CDR1 is GTSNPN and CDR2 is SVGIG (reference sequence). V shed 0 bases, J shed 3 bases, and the junction held 17 bases outside the gene matches. The CDR3 loop spans 20 amino acids. This CDR3 is CAWSVGRIRGLADTTDTQYF. Here the CDR3 DNA reads TGTGCCTGGAGTGTGGGAAGAATTCGGGGACTAGCGGACACAACAGATACGCAGTATTTT.

This clone was seen more than once but under ten times. V is TRBV4-1 and J is TRBJ2-3, with D possibly matching TRBD2 (6 bases). Germline CDR1 reads MGHRA; CDR2 reads YSYEKL. CDR3 length: 15 residues. Trimming cost V 4 bases and J 2 bases, with 13 bases left between them. The CDR3 nucleotides read TGCGCCAGCAGCCCCGGGGGAGGACTCACAGATACGCAGTATTTT. Translated, it gives CASSPGGGLTDTQYF.

The chain has TRBV30 and TRBJ2-7; D remains unclear. V shed 1 base and J shed 6 bases, with 7 bases lying between them. This CDR3 is built from 11 residues. Germline-derived CDR1 and CDR2 are GTSNPN and SVGIG (reference sequence). The CDR3 reads CAWSGSLEQYF. The CDR3 DNA sequence: TGTGCCTGGAGTGGCAGTCTCGAGCAGTACTTC.

The chain combines TRBV4-1 with TRBJ2-7; D gene uncertain. The germline V gene has CDR1 MGHRA and CDR2 YSYEKL. Trimming took off 1 base at V and 4 bases at J, with 11 bases between the two ends. CDR3 length: 14 amino acids. The CDR3 here is CASSQAPNLYEQYF. The CDR3, as DNA: TGCGCCAGCAGCCAAGCCCCAAATCTATACGAGCAGTACTTC.

The V call is TRBV6-5, the J call TRBJ2-6; no clear D gene. CDR3 length: 15 residues. The V gene lost 4 bases and the J gene lost 2 bases, with 9 bases spanning the gap. CDR1 is MNHEY, CDR2 SVGAGI, per germline. Here the CDR3 reads CASSLTVTGANVLTF. The DNA for the CDR3 is TGTGCCAGCAGTTTAACAGTTACTGGGGCCAACGTCCTGACTTTC.

V is TRBV27 and J is TRBJ2-2; D gene uncertain. The CDR3 runs 16 residues. V shed 0 bases and J shed 6 bases, with 14 bases lying between them. Germline V gene lookup returns CDR1 MNHEY and CDR2 SMNVEV (reference sequence). Here the CDR3 DNA reads TGTGCCAGCAGTTTATCGGGCCGTACCGATGCCGGGGAGCTGTTTTTT. Translating it yields CASSLSGRTDAGELFF.

J is TRBJ1-2 and V is TRBV2; unclear D gene. The CDR3 extends over 12 amino acids. Deletions cut 4 bases from V and 7 bases from J, with 10 bases between. Per germline, CDR1 SNHLY and CDR2 FYNNEI. The CDR3 region has the DNA TGTGCCAGCAGTGTAAATGGCGGTGGCTACACCTTC. Translating gives CASSVNGGGYTF.

The V gene is TRBV29-1, the J gene TRBJ2-3; D is unresolved. CDR1 and CDR2 from the germline V gene are SQVTM and ANQGSEA. This CDR3 region has 10 residues. V lost 2 bases and J 5 bases, leaving 2 bases between the germline ends. The DNA for the CDR3 is TGCAGCGTTGAACGAGATACGCAGTATTTT. This translates into CSVERDTQYF.

V usage is TRBV6-5 and J usage is TRBJ1-2; tentative D call: TRBD1 (6 bases). Germline V gives CDR1 MNHEY, CDR2 SVGAGI. This CDR3 has 12 residues. Between the trimmed V and J ends, which lost 3 bases and 7 bases, there was a span of 9 bases. The CDR3 nucleotides are TGTGCCAGCAGTTATACAGGGACTGGCTACACCTTC. Protein: CASSYTGTGYTF.

This chain uses TRBV7-8 with TRBJ1-4; the D gene is possibly TRBD1 (5 bases). Trimming cost V 1 base and J 3 bases, with 18 bases left between them. The germline gives CDR1 SGHVS, CDR2 FQNEAQ. The length of the CDR3 is 18 residues. CDR3 DNA sequence: TGTGCCAGCAGCTTAGGCCGCCTTCCCAGGGCTTCTAATGAAAAACTGTTTTTT. Its translation is CASSLGRLPRASNEKLFF. The full variable domain, its missing parts supplied by reference TRBV7-8 and TRBJ1-4, is GAGVSQSPRYKVAKRGQDVALRCDPISGHVSLFWYQQALGQGPEFLTYFQNEAQLDKSGLPSDRFFAERPEGSVSTLKIQRTQQEDSAVYLCASSLGRLPRASNEKLFFGSGTQLSVL.

J is TRBJ2-7 and V is TRBV12-2; TRBD1, as called in the table, went unchecked against the DNA. TRBV12-2 is reported as a pseudogene. The CDR3 is 14 residues long. The CDR3 loop reads CASRLADRDSPLYF. CDR3 DNA: TGTGCAAGTCGCTTAGCTGACAGGGACAGCCCTTTGTACTTC.

The chain is built from TRBV6-6 and TRBJ1-3; D ambiguous. The ends were cut back, 5 bases at V and 0 bases at J, with 11 bases in the middle. Germline CDR1 and CDR2: MNHNY and SVGAGI (reference sequence). The CDR3 loop spans 15 amino acids. The CDR3 loop reads CASSGRGSSGNTIYF. CDR3 DNA sequence: TGTGCCAGCAGTGGCCGGGGAAGCTCTGGAAACACCATATATTTT.

V usage is TRBV19 and J usage is TRBJ2-7, with D maybe TRBD1 (7 bases). CDR1 is LNHDA and CDR2 is SQIVND in the germline V gene (reference sequence). Trimming stripped 6 bases from V and 2 bases from J, with 14 bases between. The CDR3 contains 14 residues. The CDR3 sequence is CASSPGGNPYEQYF. The CDR3 DNA sequence: TGTGCCAGTAGCCCAGGGGGGAACCCCTACGAGCAGTACTTC.

The CDR3 sequence is CASSPSGAGELFF. Written as DNA, the CDR3 is TGCGCCAGCAGCCCCTCGGGGGCCGGGGAGCTGTTTTTT. J is TRBJ2-2 and V is TRBV5-1; possible D gene TRBD2, 6 bases. Germline-derived CDR1 and CDR2 are SGHRS and YFSETQ. Trimming shortened V by 4 bases and J by 6 bases, and 10 bases separated the two germline ends. The CDR3 contains 13 residues.

CDR3 sequence reads: CASRQGASYEQYF. The DNA for the CDR3 is TGTGCCAGCAGACAGGGGGCTTCCTACGAGCAGTACTTC. The chain joins TRBV11-1 to TRBJ2-7, with TRBD1 identical over 9 bases. The length of the CDR3 is 13 residues. V shed 6 bases, J shed 1 base, and the junction held 1 base outside the gene matches. The germline V gene encodes CDR1 SGHAT and CDR2 FQDESV (reference sequence).

The V gene is TRBV5-6, the J gene TRBJ1-4; 7 nucleotides match TRBD1. The germline V gene encodes CDR1 SGHDT and CDR2 YYEEEE. J was trimmed by 5 bases and V by 2 bases; bases with no gene match: 3. This CDR3 contains 14 residues. The CDR3 loop reads CASSFGTANEKLFF. As DNA, the CDR3 is TGTGCCAGCAGCTTTGGGACAGCCAATGAAAAACTGTTTTTT.

The genes are TRBV7-6 and TRBJ2-1; D may be TRBD2 (7 bases). The V gene's germline CDR1 is SGHVS and CDR2 FNYEAQ. CDR3 length equals 15 residues. V was cut by 5 bases and J by 7 bases, with 18 bases left in between. CDR3 sequence reads: CASSARPGGPNEQFF. CDR3 sequence (DNA): TGTGCCAGCAGCGCTCGACCCGGGGGGCCGAATGAGCAGTTCTTC. Filled out from reference TRBV7-6 and TRBJ2-1, the complete variable domain reads GAGVSQSPRYKVTKRGQDVALRCDPISGHVSLYWYRQALGQGPEFLTYFNYEAQQDKSGLPNDRFSAERPEGSISTLTIQRTEQRDSAMYRCASSARPGGPNEQFFGPGTRLTVL.

V and J are TRBV5-8 and TRBJ2-3; D unclear. With 3 bases removed from V and 2 bases from J, the gap between germline ends came to 13 bases. Germline V CDR1 and CDR2: SGHTS, YDEGEE. The CDR3 contains 15 residues. Here the CDR3 reads CASSSVGGYTDTQYF. The DNA of the CDR3 is TGTGCCAGCAGCTCCGTCGGCGGTTACACAGATACGCAGTATTTT.